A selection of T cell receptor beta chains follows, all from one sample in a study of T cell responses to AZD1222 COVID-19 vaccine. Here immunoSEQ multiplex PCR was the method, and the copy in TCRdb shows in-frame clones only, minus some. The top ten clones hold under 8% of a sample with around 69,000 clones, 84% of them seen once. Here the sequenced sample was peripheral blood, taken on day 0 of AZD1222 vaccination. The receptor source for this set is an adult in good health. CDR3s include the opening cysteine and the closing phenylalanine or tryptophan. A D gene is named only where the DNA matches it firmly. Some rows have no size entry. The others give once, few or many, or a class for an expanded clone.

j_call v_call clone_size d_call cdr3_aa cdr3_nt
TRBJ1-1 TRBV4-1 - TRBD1 CASSPRDRASEAFF TGCGCCAGCAGCCCCCGGGACAGAGCATCTGAAGCTTTCTTT
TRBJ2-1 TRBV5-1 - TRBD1 CASSLDRGPYNEQFF TGCGCCAGCAGCTTAGACAGGGGGCCCTACAATGAGCAGTTCTTC
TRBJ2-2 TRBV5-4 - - CASSFREAGTGELFF TGTGCCAGCAGTTTCAGGGAGGCCGGGACCGGGGAGCTGTTTTTT
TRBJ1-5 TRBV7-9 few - CASSFQGWNQPQHF TGTGCCAGCAGCTTCCAGGGATGGAATCAGCCCCAGCATTTT
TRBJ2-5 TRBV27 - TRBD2 CASSPWPSGEETQYF TGTGCCAGCAGCCCCTGGCCTAGCGGGGAAGAGACCCAGTACTTC
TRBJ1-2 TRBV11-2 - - CASSPTRGWGYTF TGTGCCAGCAGCCCGACCAGGGGATGGGGCTACACCTTC
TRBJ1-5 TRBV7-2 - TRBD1 CASSLRMRGGKGVQPQHF TGTGCCAGCAGCTTGCGAATGAGAGGGGGCAAAGGGGTTCAGCCCCAGCATTTT
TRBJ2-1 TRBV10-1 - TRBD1 CASRRDRVEDEQFF TGCGCCAGCAGGCGGGACAGGGTAGAGGATGAGCAGTTCTTC
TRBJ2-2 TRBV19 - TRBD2 CASSILAGGYTGELFF TGTGCCAGTAGTATACTAGCGGGGGGCTACACCGGGGAGCTGTTTTTT
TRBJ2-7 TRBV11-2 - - CASTFPGISYEQYF TGTGCCAGCACCTTCCCAGGGATCTCCTACGAGCAGTACTTC
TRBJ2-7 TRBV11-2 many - CASSLGGGSYEQYF TGTGCCAGCAGCTTAGGAGGTGGCTCCTACGAGCAGTACTTC
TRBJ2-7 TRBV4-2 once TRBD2 CASSQGGGPYEQYF TGTGCCAGCAGCCAAGGGGGGGGACCCTACGAGCAGTACTTC
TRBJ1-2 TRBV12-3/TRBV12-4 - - CASSFAHNYGYTF TGTGCCAGCAGTTTCGCACATAACTATGGCTACACCTTC
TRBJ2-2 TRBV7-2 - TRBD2 CASSFLGGMTGELFF TGTGCCAGCAGCTTTCTGGGGGGGATGACCGGGGAGCTGTTTTTT
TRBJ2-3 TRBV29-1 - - CSVDGMPGSSTDTQYF TGCAGCGTTGACGGTATGCCAGGTTCTAGCACAGATACGCAGTATTTT
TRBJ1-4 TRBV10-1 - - CASSDPSTNEKLFF TGCGCCAGCAGTGACCCTTCAACTAATGAAAAACTGTTTTTT
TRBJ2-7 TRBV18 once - CASSPPVGYEQYF TGTGCCAGCTCACCACCGGTCGGGTACGAGCAGTACTTC
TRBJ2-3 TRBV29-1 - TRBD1 CSVWTGDTDTQYF TGCAGCGTTTGGACAGGGGACACAGATACGCAGTATTTT
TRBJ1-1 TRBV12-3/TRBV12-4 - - CASSLRSGTEAFF TGTGCCAGCAGTTTAAGATCGGGGACTGAAGCTTTCTTT
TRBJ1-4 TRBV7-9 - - CASSLVAGSNEKLFF TGTGCCAGCAGCTTAGTGGCAGGGAGTAATGAAAAACTGTTTTTT
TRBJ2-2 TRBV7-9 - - CASSREVAGELFF TGTGCCAGCAGCCGAGAGGTGGCCGGGGAGCTGTTTTTT
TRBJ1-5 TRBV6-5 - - CASRAVGNQPQHF TGTGCCAGCAGGGCGGTGGGGAATCAGCCCCAGCATTTT
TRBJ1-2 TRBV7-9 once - CASSPRTKSAYGYTF TGTGCCAGCAGCCCGCGGACAAAATCGGCGTATGGCTACACCTTC
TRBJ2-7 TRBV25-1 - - CASSGGYSYEQYF TGTGCCAGCAGTGGGGGCTACTCCTACGAGCAGTACTTC
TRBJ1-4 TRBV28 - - CASSTPSRQLFF TGTGCCAGCAGCACGCCATCACGCCAACTGTTTTTT
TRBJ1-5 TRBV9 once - CASSVDPGPGNQPQHF TGTGCCAGCAGCGTAGACCCCGGGCCGGGCAATCAGCCCCAGCATTTT